Below are 15 T cell receptor beta chains sequenced from a single sample in a study of T cell changes during pregnancy in multiple sclerosis. TCRdb keeps only in-frame clones here, not all; method: immunoSEQ multiplex PCR. Of 17,000 or so clones listed, 95% to 96% are singletons. This specimen was peripheral blood, taken in the third trimester of pregnancy. The receptors derive from a female donor with multiple sclerosis, enrolled in a pregnancy study.

The chain employs TRBV15 and TRBJ2-1; 9 nucleotides line up with TRBD1. The CDR3 runs to 17 residues. Per germline, CDR1 LNHNV and CDR2 YYDKDF (reference sequence). V shed 1 base, J shed 2 bases, and the junction held 6 bases outside the gene matches. CDR3 bases: TGTGCCACCAGCAGAGCGTGGGGACAGGGTACCTACAATGAGCAGTTCTTC. This sequence encodes CATSRAWGQGTYNEQFF.

CDR3 amino acids: CASSSRQGQETQYF. The CDR3 nucleotides are TGTGCCAGTAGTTCAAGACAGGGGCAAGAGACCCAGTACTTC. The rearrangement uses TRBV19 and TRBJ2-5; TRBD1 aligns across 8 bases. The V gene end was trimmed by 5 bases and the J gene end by 2 bases; junction bases not matched to a gene: 4. The CDR3 spans 14 residues. CDR1 and CDR2 (germline): LNHDA, SQIVND (reference sequence).

This chain uses TRBV4-1 with TRBJ1-3, with D tentatively TRBD1 (5 bases). Germline CDR1 MGHRA, CDR2 YSYEKL. CDR3 size: 15 residues. Trimming left V 1 base short and J 2 bases short, with 9 bases between. The CDR3 bases are TGCGCCAGCAGCCAAGCATCAGGGCCTGGAAACACCATATATTTT. Translation: CASSQASGPGNTIYF.

This chain connects TRBV19 to TRBJ1-5, with D maybe TRBD1 (6 bases). Germline-derived CDR1 and CDR2 are LNHDA and SQIVND (reference sequence). The CDR3 runs to 15 residues. V was shortened by 1 base and J by 7 bases, with 14 bases between the two germline ends. The CDR3 DNA follows: TGTGCCAGTAGTATAGGTCCAGGGGTTGGGCAGCCCCAGCATTTT. Its translation is CASSIGPGVGQPQHF.

The rearrangement uses TRBV2 and TRBJ1-1; D perhaps matches TRBD1 (6 bases). The CDR3 consists of 15 residues. Trimming cost V 8 bases and J 1 base, with 17 bases left between them. The germline gives CDR1 SNHLY, CDR2 FYNNEI. CDR3 in DNA: TGTGCCAGCCCAACAAGAAGACAGGCGAACACTGAAGCTTTCTTT. This translates into CASPTRRQANTEAFF.

The J gene is TRBJ1-1, the V gene TRBV10-2, with D possibly being TRBD1 (5 bases). With 6 bases removed from V and 4 bases from J, the gap between germline ends came to 12 bases. The CDR3 loop spans 13 amino acids. Germline lookup yields CDR1 WSHSY and CDR2 SAAADI. The CDR3 sequence is CASRMGQRTEAFF. In nucleotides, the CDR3 is TGCGCCAGCAGAATGGGGCAGCGCACTGAAGCTTTCTTT.

The V gene is TRBV18, the J gene TRBJ1-1; D possibly corresponds to TRBD1 (5 bases). This CDR3 has 14 residues. The V gene lost 3 bases and the J gene lost 1 base, with 9 bases spanning the gap. Germline CDR1 is KGHSH and CDR2 is LQKENI. The CDR3 coding sequence is TGTGCCAGCTCACCGGGGCAGTCGAACACTGAAGCTTTCTTT. It encodes CASSPGQSNTEAFF.

V and J are TRBV29-1 and TRBJ2-4; a possible D gene is TRBD1 (6 bases). The CDR3 loop spans 14 amino acids. In germline, CDR1 is SQVTM, CDR2 ANQGSEA. Between the trimmed V and J ends, which lost 6 bases and 0 bases, there was a span of 12 bases. Here the CDR3 reads CSVRQALAKNIQYF. CDR3 nucleotide sequence: TGCAGCGTCCGACAGGCCCTAGCCAAAAACATTCAGTACTTC.

The genes are TRBV7-2 and TRBJ1-1; D is ambiguous. The CDR3 spans 13 residues. Per germline, CDR1 SGHTA and CDR2 FQGNSA. V was trimmed by 1 base and J by 4 bases, leaving 7 bases between them. The CDR3 nucleotides are TGTGCCAGCAGCTTAGTCTCTCGCACTGAAGCTTTCTTT. Encoded protein: CASSLVSRTEAFF. Complete variable domain (other parts from reference TRBV7-2 and TRBJ1-1): GAGVSQSPSNKVTEKGKDVELRCDPISGHTALYWYRQSLGQGLEFLIYFQGNSAPDKSGLPSDRFSAERTGGSVSTLTIQRTQQEDSAVYLCASSLVSRTEAFFGQGTRLTVV.

The V and J genes are TRBV9 and TRBJ1-6; no reliable D call. Germline-derived CDR1 and CDR2 are SGDLS and YYNGEE. The V gene lost 4 bases and the J gene lost 1 base, with 12 bases spanning the gap. CDR3 length: 16 amino acids. CDR3 amino acids: CASSPDPGSYNSPLHF. CDR3 sequence (DNA): TGTGCCAGCAGCCCGGACCCGGGATCCTATAATTCACCCCTCCACTTT.

The chain joins TRBV4-3 to TRBJ2-3; tentative D call: TRBD2 (5 bases). CDR1 is LGHNA and CDR2 is YSLEER in the germline V gene. The CDR3 spans 16 residues. V was trimmed by 1 base and J by 4 bases, leaving 15 bases between them. The CDR3 here is CASSQVGSRGPDTQYF. For the CDR3, the DNA is TGCGCCAGCAGCCAAGTCGGCAGCAGAGGGCCAGATACGCAGTATTTT.

The chain recombines TRBV5-4 with TRBJ2-5, with 10 positions matching TRBD2. CDR3 length: 15 residues. V lost 0 bases to trimming and J lost 4 bases; unmatched junction nucleotides: 3. Germline V gene lookup returns CDR1 SGHNT and CDR2 YYREEE (reference sequence). CDR3 sequence reads: CASSLGASGGETQYF. In DNA, the CDR3 is TGTGCCAGCAGCTTGGGGGCTAGCGGGGGAGAGACCCAGTACTTC.

The rearrangement links TRBV2 to TRBJ1-1, with 9 bases lining up with TRBD1. In germline, CDR1 is SNHLY, CDR2 FYNNEI. There are 14 residues in the CDR3. V lost 7 bases, J lost 10 bases, and 13 bases stayed unmatched. CDR3 in amino acids: CASIPGQGPTGAFF. The CDR3 DNA follows: TGTGCCAGCATTCCGGGACAGGGTCCCACAGGAGCTTTCTTT.

The rearrangement joins TRBV19 to TRBJ1-1, with D hard to call. CDR1 LNHDA and CDR2 SQIVND come from the germline V gene (reference sequence). With 1 base removed from V and 2 bases from J, the gap between germline ends came to 5 bases. The CDR3 loop spans 13 amino acids. CDR3 sequence: CASSIGSNTEAFF. The CDR3 DNA reads as TGTGCCAGTAGTATAGGTAGTAACACTGAAGCTTTCTTT.

This sequence joins TRBV5-1 and TRBJ2-7, with D possibly TRBD1 on 6 matching bases. CDR1 and CDR2 from the germline V gene are SGHRS and YFSETQ. The CDR3 sequence is 15 residues long. Trimming cost V 0 bases and J 0 bases, with 10 bases left between them. The CDR3: CASSLVGTSSYEQYF. The DNA for the CDR3 is TGCGCCAGCAGCTTGGTGGGGACAAGCTCCTACGAGCAGTACTTC.